This T cell receptor (beta chain) was obtained from a study of early T cells in non-severe SARS-CoV-2 infection. Study overall: The sequenced material was bulk RNA from unsorted whole blood, and its chains were unpaired. General study points: Anti-spike CD8 specificities were favored by VDJdb matching, whose results missed private and CD4 specificities.

Trimming shortened V by 5 bases and J by 1 base, and 11 bases separated the two germline ends. Germline CDR1 reads MDHEN; CDR2 reads SYDVKM. This CDR3 spans 14 amino acids. This clonotype showed up many times. Its target is unknown. Researchers attached unique molecular identifiers to individual cDNA molecules. TCRdb re-called the 5' RACE reads through MiXCR, storing one row per CDR3 protein. The sample records 50,000 to 70,000 distinct CDR3 sequences, about 8.9% being singletons. This sequence joins TRBV28 and TRBJ1-1; D uncertain. Source material: whole blood. The sequence was collected from an adult who was a healthcare worker with PCR-confirmed SARS-CoV-2 infection or an uninfected control (not recorded which). CDR3 sequence (DNA): TGTGCCAGCAGTCCCCACAGAAAGAACACTGAAGCTTTCTTT. As protein: CASSPHRKNTEAFF.